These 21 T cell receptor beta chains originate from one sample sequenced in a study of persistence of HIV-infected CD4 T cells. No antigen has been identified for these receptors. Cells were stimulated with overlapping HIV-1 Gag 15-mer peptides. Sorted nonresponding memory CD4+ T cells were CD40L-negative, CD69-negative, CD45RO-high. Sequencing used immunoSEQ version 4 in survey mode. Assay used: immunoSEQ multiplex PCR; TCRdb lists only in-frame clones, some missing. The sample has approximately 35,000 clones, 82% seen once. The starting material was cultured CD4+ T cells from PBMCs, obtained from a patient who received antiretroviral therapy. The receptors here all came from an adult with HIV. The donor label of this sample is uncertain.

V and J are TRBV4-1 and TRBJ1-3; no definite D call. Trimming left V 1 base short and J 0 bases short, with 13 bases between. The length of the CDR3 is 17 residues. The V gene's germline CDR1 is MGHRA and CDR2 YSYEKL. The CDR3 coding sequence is TGCGCCAGCAGCCAAGGAGTGGTAGGAAACTCTGGAAACACCATATATTTT. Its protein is CASSQGVVGNSGNTIYF.

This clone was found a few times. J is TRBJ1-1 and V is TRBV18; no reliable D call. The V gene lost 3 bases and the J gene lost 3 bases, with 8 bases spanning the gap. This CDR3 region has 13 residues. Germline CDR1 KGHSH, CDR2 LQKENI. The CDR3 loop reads CASSPEMDTEAFF. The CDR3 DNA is TGTGCCAGCTCACCGGAGATGGACACTGAAGCTTTCTTT. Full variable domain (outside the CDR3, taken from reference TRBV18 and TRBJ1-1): NAGVMQNPRHLVRRRGQEARLRCSPMKGHSHVYWYRQLPEEGLKFMVYLQKENIIDESGMPKERFSAEFPKEGPSILRIQQVVRGDSAAYFCASSPEMDTEAFFGQGTRLTVV.

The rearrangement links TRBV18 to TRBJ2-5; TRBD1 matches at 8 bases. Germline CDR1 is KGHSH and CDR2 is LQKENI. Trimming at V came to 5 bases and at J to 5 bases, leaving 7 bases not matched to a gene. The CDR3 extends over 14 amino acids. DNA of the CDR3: TGTGCCAGCTCAACGACAGGGGAGAGGGAGACCCAGTACTTC. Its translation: CASSTTGERETQYF. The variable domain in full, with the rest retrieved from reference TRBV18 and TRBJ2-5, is NAGVMQNPRHLVRRRGQEARLRCSPMKGHSHVYWYRQLPEEGLKFMVYLQKENIIDESGMPKERFSAEFPKEGPSILRIQQVVRGDSAAYFCASSTTGERETQYFGPGTRLLVL.

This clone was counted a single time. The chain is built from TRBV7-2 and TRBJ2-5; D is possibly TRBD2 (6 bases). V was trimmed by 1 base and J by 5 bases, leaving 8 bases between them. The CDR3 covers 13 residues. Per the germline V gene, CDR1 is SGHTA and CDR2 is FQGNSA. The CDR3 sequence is CASSLGGRETQYF. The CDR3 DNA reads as TGTGCCAGCAGCTTAGGGGGGAGGGAGACCCAGTACTTC.

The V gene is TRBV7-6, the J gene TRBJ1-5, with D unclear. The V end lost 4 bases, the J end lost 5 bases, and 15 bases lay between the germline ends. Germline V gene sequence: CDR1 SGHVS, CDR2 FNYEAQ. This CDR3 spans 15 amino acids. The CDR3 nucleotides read TGTGCCAGCAGCTCCCAAACTGGGCTAGATCAGCCCCAGCATTTT. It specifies CASSSQTGLDQPQHF.

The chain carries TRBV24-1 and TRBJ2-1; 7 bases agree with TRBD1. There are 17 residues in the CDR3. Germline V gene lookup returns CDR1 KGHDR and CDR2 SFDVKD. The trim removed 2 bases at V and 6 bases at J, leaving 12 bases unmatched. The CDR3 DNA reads TGTGCCACCAGTGATTCCCTCGACAGGGAAGGGAGCAATGAGCAGTTCTTC. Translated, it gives CATSDSLDREGSNEQFF.

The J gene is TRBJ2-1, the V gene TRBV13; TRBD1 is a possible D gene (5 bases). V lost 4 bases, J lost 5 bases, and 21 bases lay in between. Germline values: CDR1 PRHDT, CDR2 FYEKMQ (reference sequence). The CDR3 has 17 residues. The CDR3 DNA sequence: TGTGCCAGCAGCTGGCCCGTAAGGGGTCTCCGGGACAATGAGCAGTTCTTC. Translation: CASSWPVRGLRDNEQFF.

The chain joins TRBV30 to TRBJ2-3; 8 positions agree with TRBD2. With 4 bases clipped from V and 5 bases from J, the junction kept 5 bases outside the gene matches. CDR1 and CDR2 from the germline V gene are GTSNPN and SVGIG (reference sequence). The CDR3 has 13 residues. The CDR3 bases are TGTGCCTGGATCCGCGGGGGGCAAGATACGCAGTATTTT. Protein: CAWIRGGQDTQYF.

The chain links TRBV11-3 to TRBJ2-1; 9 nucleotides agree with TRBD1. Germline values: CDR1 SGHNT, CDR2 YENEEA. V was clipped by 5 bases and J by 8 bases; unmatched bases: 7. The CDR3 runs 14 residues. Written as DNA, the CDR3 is TGTGCCAGCAGCCGAGGACAGGGGATCGATGAGCAGTTCTTC. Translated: CASSRGQGIDEQFF.

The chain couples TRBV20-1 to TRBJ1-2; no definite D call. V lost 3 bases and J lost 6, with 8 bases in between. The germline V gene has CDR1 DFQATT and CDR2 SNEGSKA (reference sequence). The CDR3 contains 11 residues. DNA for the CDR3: TGCAGTGCTAGGTTAAGCCATGGCTACACCTTC. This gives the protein CSARLSHGYTF.

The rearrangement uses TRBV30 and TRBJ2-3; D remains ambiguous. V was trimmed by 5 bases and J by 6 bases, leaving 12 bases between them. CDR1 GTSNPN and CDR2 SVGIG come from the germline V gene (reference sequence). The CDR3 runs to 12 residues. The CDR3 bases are TGTGCCTGGTCCCCTGAGAGCGATACGCAGTATTTT. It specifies CAWSPESDTQYF.

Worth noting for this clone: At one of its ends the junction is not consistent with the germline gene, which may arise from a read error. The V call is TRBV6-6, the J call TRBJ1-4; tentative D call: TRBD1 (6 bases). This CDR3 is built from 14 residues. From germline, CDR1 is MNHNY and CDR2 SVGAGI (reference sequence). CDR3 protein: CASSYGGANGKLFF. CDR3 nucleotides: TGTGCCAGCAGTTATGGGGGGGCGAATGGAAAACTGTTTTTT.

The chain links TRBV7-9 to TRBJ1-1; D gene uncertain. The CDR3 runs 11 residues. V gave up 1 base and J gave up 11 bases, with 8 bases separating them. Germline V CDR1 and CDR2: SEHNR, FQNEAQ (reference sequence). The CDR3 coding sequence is TGTGCCAGCAGCTTAGAGGTGTTCGCTTTCTTT. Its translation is CASSLEVFAFF.

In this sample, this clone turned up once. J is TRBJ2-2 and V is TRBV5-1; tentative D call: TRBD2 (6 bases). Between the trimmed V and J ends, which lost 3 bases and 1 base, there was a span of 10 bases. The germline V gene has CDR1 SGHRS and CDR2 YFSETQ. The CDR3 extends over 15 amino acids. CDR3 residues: CASSSGLKNTGELFF. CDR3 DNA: TGCGCCAGCAGCTCGGGACTCAAGAACACCGGGGAGCTGTTTTTT.

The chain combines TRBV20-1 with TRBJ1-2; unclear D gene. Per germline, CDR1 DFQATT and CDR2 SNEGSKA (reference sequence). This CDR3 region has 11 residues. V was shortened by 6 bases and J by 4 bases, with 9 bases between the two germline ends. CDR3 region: CSAHGRYGYTF. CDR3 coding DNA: TGCAGTGCACACGGACGCTATGGCTACACCTTC.

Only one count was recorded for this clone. The CDR3 sequence is CASSPSTGRDTEAFF. The CDR3 DNA sequence: TGTGCCAGCAGTCCGTCCACAGGGAGGGACACTGAAGCTTTCTTT. The chain uses TRBV6-5 and TRBJ1-1; D perhaps matches TRBD1 (6 bases). V was shortened by 5 bases and J by 3 bases, with 16 bases between the two germline ends. CDR1 MNHEY and CDR2 SVGAGI come from the germline V gene. This CDR3 contains 15 residues.

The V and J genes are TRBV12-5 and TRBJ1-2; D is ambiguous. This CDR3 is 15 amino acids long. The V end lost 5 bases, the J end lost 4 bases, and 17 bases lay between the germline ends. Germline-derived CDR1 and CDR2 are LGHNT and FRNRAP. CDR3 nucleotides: TGTGCTAGTGGTCCCATCTATCCAGACTTCTATGGCTACACCTTC. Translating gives CASGPIYPDFYGYTF.

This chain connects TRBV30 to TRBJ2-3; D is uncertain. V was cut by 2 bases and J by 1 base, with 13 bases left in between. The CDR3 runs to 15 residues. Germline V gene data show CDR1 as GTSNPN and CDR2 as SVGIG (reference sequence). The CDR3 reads CAWSPQDTRTDTQYF. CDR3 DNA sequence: TGTGCCTGGAGTCCTCAAGACACGCGCACAGATACGCAGTATTTT.

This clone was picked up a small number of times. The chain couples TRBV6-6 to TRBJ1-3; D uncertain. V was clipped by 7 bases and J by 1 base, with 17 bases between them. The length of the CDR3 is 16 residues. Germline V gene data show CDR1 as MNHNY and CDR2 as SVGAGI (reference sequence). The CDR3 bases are TGTGCCAGCACCCCCCAAACGGGGAGATCTGGAAACACCATATATTTT. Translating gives CASTPQTGRSGNTIYF.

In DNA form, the CDR3 reads TGTGCCAGCAGTGAAGCGGGGGTCGGTGGCTACACCTTC. Translating it yields CASSEAGVGGYTF. The rearrangement links TRBV6-1 to TRBJ1-2, with a possible D match to TRBD1 (5 bases). The CDR3 runs 13 residues. The germline gives CDR1 MNHNS, CDR2 SASEGT. Deletions cut 0 bases from V and 7 bases from J, with 9 bases between.

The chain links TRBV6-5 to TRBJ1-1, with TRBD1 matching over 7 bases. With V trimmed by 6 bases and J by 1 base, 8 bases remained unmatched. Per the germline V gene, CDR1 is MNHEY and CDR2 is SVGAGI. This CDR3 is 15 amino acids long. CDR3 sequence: CASSPWGDRNTEAFF. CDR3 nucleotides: TGTGCCAGCAGCCCGTGGGGGGACAGGAACACTGAAGCTTTCTTT.